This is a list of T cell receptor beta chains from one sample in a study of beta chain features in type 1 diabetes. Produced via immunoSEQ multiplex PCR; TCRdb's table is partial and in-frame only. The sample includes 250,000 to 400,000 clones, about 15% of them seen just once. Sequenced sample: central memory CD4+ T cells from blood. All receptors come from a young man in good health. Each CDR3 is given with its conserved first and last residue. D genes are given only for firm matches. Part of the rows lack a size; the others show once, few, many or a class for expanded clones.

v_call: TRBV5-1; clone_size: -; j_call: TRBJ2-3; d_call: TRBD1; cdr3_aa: CASSLVGQGITDTQYF; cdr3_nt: TGCGCCAGCAGCTTGGTTGGACAGGGAATTACAGATACGCAGTATTTT
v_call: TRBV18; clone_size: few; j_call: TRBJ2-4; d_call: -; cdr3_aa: CASSPSPKPSTYF; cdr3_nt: TGTGCCAGCTCACCATCTCCAAAGCCTAGTACGTACTTC
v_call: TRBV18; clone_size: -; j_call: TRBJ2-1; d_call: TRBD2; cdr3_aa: CASSSSGGEQFF; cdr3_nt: TGTGCCAGCTCATCTAGCGGGGGTGAGCAGTTCTTC
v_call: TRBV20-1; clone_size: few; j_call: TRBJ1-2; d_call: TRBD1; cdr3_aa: CSANRGDGYTF; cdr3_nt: TGCAGTGCAAACAGGGGGGATGGCTACACCTTC
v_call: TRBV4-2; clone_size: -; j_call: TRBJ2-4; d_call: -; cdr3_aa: CASSLVQGRAGAKNIQYF; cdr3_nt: TGTGCCAGCAGCTTGGTTCAGGGGCGCGCTGGAGCCAAAAACATTCAGTACTTC
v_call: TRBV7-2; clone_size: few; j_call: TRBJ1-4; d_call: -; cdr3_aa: CASSASREKLFF; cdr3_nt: TGTGCCAGCAGCGCCAGTAGAGAAAAACTGTTTTTT
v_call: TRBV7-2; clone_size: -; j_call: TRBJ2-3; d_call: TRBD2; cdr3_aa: CASIAGSSTDTQYF; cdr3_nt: TGTGCCAGCATAGCGGGATCTAGCACAGATACGCAGTATTTT
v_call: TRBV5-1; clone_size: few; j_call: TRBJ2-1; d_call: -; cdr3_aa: CASKTGPDNEQFF; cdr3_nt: TGCGCCAGCAAAACGGGACCCGACAATGAGCAGTTCTTC
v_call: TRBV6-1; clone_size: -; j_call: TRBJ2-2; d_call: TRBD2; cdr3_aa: CASRVAGSSGELFF; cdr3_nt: TGTGCCAGCCGGGTAGCGGGGAGTTCCGGGGAGCTGTTTTTT
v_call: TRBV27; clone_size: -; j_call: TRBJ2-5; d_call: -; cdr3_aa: CASSLNRGQTQYF; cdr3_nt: TGTGCCAGCAGTTTAAATAGGGGTCAGACCCAGTACTTC
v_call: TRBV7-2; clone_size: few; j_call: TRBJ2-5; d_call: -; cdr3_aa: CASSSSLRGRQETQYF; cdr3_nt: TGTGCCAGCAGTTCAAGCCTCCGAGGCCGGCAAGAGACCCAGTACTTC
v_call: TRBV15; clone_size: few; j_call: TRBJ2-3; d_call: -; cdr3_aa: CATSRVFLTDTQYF; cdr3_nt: TGTGCCACCAGCAGAGTTTTCCTCACAGATACGCAGTATTTT
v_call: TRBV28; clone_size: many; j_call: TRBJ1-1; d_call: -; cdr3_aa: CASSPGPLNTEAFF; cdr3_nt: TGTGCCAGCAGCCCGGGACCCTTGAACACTGAAGCTTTCTTT
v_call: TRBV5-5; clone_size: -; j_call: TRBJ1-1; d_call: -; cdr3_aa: CASSLITSAGAFF; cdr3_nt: TGTGCCAGCAGCTTGATCACGTCTGCCGGAGCTTTCTTT
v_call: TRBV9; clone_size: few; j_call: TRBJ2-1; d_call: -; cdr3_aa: CASSVGVSGDEQFF; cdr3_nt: TGTGCCAGCAGCGTAGGGGTTAGCGGCGATGAGCAGTTCTTC
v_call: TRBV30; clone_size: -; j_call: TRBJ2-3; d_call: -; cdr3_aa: CAWSIPPGTDTQYF; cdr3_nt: TGTGCCTGGAGTATTCCACCCGGCACAGATACGCAGTATTTT
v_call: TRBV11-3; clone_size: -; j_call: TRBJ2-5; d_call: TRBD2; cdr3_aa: CASQTVAGGETQYF; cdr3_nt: TGTGCCAGCCAGACGGTAGCGGGAGGCGAGACCCAGTACTTC
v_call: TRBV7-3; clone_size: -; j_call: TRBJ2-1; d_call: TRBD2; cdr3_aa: CASSLDGRASEQFF; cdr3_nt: TGTGCCAGCAGCTTAGACGGGAGGGCTAGTGAGCAGTTCTTC
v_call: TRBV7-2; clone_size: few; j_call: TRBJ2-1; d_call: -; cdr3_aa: CASSPRDTGYNEQFF; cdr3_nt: TGTGCCAGCAGCCCGCGGGACACTGGGTACAATGAGCAGTTCTTC
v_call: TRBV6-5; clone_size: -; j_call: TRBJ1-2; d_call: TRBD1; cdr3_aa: CASRPQGKDYGYTF; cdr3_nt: TGTGCCAGCAGGCCACAGGGGAAGGACTATGGCTACACCTTC
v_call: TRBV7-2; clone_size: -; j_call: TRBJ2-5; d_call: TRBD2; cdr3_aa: CASSLDSGSGETQYF; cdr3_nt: TGTGCCAGCAGCTTGGATAGCGGGAGTGGGGAGACCCAGTACTTC
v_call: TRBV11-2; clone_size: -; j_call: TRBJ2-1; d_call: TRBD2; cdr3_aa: CASSFPSSGVYNEQFF; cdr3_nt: TGTGCCAGCAGCTTCCCCTCTAGCGGGGTTTACAATGAGCAGTTCTTC